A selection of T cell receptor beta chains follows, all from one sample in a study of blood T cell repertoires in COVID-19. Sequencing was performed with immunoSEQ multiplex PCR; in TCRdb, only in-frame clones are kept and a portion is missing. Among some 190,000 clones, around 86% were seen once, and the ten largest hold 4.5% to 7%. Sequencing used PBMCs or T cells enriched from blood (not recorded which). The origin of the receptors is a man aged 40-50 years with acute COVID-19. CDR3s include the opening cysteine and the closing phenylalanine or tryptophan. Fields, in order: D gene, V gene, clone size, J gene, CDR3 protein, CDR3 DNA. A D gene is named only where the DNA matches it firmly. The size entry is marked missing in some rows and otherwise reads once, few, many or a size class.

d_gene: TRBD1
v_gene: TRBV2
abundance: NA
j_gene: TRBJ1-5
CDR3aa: CASGTGTGRQPQHF
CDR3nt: TGTGCCAGCGGAACCGGGACAGGGCGTCAGCCCCAGCATTTT

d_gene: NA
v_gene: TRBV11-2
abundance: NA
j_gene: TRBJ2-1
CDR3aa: CASSFPPGVINEQFF
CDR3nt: TGTGCCAGCAGCTTTCCTCCAGGGGTTATCAATGAGCAGTTCTTC

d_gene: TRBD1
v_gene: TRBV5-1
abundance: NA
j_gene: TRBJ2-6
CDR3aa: CASSPRTGGASGANVLTF
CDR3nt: TGCGCCAGCAGCCCGCGGACAGGGGGGGCCTCCGGGGCCAACGTCCTGACTTTC

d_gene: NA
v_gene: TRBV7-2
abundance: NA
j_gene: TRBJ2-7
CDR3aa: CASSLGDSRLYEQYF
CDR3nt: TGTGCCAGCAGCTTAGGGGACTCAAGGCTCTACGAGCAGTACTTC

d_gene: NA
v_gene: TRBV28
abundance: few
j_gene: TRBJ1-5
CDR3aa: CASSPPSWADHQPQHF
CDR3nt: TGTGCCAGCAGTCCTCCGTCGTGGGCAGATCATCAGCCCCAGCATTTT

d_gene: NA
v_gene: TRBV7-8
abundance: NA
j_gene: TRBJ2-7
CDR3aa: CASRSVGYSSRSGEQYF
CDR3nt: TGTGCCAGCAGGAGTGTAGGGTATAGTTCTAGGAGCGGCGAGCAGTACTTC

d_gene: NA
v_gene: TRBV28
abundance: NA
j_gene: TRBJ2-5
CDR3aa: CASSSLNRFGPETQYF
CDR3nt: TGTGCCAGCAGTTCCCTTAACAGGTTCGGGCCAGAGACCCAGTACTTC

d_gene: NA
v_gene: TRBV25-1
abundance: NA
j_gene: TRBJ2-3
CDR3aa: CASSWNSGTDTQYF
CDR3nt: TGTGCCAGCAGTTGGAATAGCGGCACAGATACGCAGTATTTT

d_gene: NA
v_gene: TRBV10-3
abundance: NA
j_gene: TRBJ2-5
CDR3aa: CAIGGWQETQYF
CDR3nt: TGTGCCATCGGAGGGTGGCAGGAGACCCAGTACTTC

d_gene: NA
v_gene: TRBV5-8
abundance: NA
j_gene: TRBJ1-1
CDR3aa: CASSRGVGNTEAFF
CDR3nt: TGTGCCAGCAGCCGGGGGGTCGGGAACACTGAAGCTTTCTTT

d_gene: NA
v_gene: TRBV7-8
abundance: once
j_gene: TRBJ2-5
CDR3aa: CASSSPGGSTQWTQYF
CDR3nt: TGTGCCAGCAGCTCCCCCGGAGGGTCTACACAGTGGACCCAGTACTTC

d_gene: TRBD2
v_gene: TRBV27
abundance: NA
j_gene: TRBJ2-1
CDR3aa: CASSAPGLAGGLSYNEQFF
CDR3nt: TGTGCCAGCAGTGCACCGGGACTAGCGGGAGGGCTGTCCTACAATGAGCAGTTCTTC

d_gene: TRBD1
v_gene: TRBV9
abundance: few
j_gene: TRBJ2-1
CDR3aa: CASSVSTGPFLAYNEQFF
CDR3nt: TGTGCCAGCAGCGTATCGACAGGGCCATTTTTAGCCTACAATGAGCAGTTCTTC

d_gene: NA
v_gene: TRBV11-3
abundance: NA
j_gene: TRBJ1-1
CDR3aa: CASSLDGRGNTEAFF
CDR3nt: TGTGCCAGCAGCTTAGATGGCAGGGGGAACACTGAAGCTTTCTTT

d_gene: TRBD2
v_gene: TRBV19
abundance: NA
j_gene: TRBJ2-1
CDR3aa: CASRSGGSSNSEQFF
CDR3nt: TGTGCCAGTAGATCGGGGGGGTCATCAAATAGTGAGCAGTTCTTC

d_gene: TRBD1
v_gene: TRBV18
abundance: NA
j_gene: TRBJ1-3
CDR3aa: CASSPGTGVGNTIYF
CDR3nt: TGTGCCAGCTCGCCCGGGACAGGGGTTGGAAACACCATATATTTT

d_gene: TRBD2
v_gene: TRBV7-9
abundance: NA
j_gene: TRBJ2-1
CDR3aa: CASSPGTSGYNEQFF
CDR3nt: TGTGCCAGCAGCCCCGGGACTAGCGGATACAATGAGCAGTTCTTC

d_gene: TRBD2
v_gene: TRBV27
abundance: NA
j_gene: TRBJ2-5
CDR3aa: CASIGTGGPVGETQYF
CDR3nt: TGTGCCAGCATAGGTACGGGAGGGCCGGTGGGGGAGACCCAGTACTTC

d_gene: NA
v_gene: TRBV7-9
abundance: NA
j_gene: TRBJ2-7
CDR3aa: CASTEPGGEQYF
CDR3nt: TGTGCCAGCACCGAACCCGGGGGTGAGCAGTACTTC

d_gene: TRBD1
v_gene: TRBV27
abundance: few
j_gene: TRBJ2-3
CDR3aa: CASTDRASDTQYF
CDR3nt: TGTGCCAGCACGGACAGGGCGTCAGATACGCAGTATTTT

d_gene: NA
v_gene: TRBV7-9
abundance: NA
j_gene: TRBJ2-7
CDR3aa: CASSRSSYEQYF
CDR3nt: TGTGCCAGCAGCCGGAGCTCCTACGAGCAGTACTTC

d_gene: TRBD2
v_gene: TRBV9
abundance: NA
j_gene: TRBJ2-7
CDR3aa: CASSNSGRVSAEQYF
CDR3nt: TGTGCCAGCAGCAATAGCGGGAGAGTGAGTGCGGAGCAGTACTTC

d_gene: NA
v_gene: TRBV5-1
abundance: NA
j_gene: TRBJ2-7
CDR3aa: CASSLQGQDPLYEQYF
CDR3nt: TGCGCCAGCAGCTTGCAGGGCCAGGACCCTCTCTACGAGCAGTACTTC

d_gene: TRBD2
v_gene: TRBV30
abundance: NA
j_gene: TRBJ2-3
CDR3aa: CAWQRGPLTDTQYF
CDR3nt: TGTGCCTGGCAGCGGGGGCCTTTAACAGATACGCAGTATTTT

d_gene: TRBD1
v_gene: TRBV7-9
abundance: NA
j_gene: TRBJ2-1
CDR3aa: CASSIQGNEQFF
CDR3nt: TGTGCCAGCAGCATACAGGGGAATGAGCAGTTCTTC